These 22 T cell receptor beta chains were sequenced from one sample in a study of shared clonotypes between healthy human individuals. CD45RO negativity and positive selection for CCR7 defined naive CD8 cells, a population that excluded terminally differentiated effector memory CD45RA+ cells. The table came from immunoSEQ multiplex PCR; TCRdb's copy has only in-frame clones and leaves some out. The table records around 620,000 clones, roughly 95% of them present only once. The sample consisted of naive CD8+ T cells sorted from blood. The source is a woman aged 25 to 39 in good health.

This chain links TRBV7-9 with TRBJ2-7; TRBD2 agrees at 14 bases. Trimming removed 5 bases from V and 5 bases from J; junction bases left unmatched: 8. CDR1 is SEHNR, CDR2 FQNEAQ, per germline (reference sequence). CDR3 length: 16 amino acids. The chain's CDR3 is CASSPGTSGRADEQYF. Here the CDR3 DNA reads TGTGCCAGCAGCCCCGGGACTAGCGGGAGAGCGGACGAGCAGTACTTC.

This clone came up a few times. J is TRBJ2-7 and V is TRBV9; 8 bases agree with TRBD1. The CDR3 consists of 15 residues. From germline, CDR1 is SGDLS and CDR2 YYNGEE. Germline trimming cut 0 bases from V and 3 bases from J; bases unmatched to any gene: 5. CDR3 DNA: TGTGCCAGCAGCGTAGGCCTGGACAGGGACTACGAGCAGTACTTC. Translating gives CASSVGLDRDYEQYF.

The chain couples TRBV2 to TRBJ2-5; 12 nucleotides match TRBD2. The end of the DNA aligns better with TRBJ2-7, so the J call may be wrong. CDR1 and CDR2 from the germline V gene are SNHLY and FYNNEI. CDR3 length: 15 residues. CDR3 sequence (DNA): TGTGCCAGCCGGCCCGGGACTAGCGGGTTCTACGAGCAGTACTTC. It codes for CASRPGTSGFYEQYF.

The CDR3 nucleotides read TGTGCCAGCAGCCAGCTCGGGGGAGGGCGAGGGCCCTACGAGCAGTACTTC. Amino acids: CASSQLGGGRGPYEQYF. This rearrangement joins TRBV7-9 to TRBJ2-5, with TRBD2 identical over 7 bases. Near its end, the DNA agrees better with TRBJ2-7, so the J call may be wrong. The CDR3 extends over 17 amino acids. Germline V gene sequence: CDR1 SEHNR, CDR2 FQNEAQ (reference sequence).

The chain has TRBV11-2 and TRBJ2-7, with 8 bases identical to TRBD1. With 7 bases clipped from V and 3 bases from J, the junction kept 14 bases outside the gene matches. Germline lookup yields CDR1 SGHAT and CDR2 FQNNGV. CDR3 size: 16 residues. In DNA form, the CDR3 reads TGTGCCAGCAACGAAATGGGAGACAGGGGCTTCTACGAGCAGTACTTC. Residues: CASNEMGDRGFYEQYF.

With regard to this clone: Other nucleotide sequences from this sample produce the same CDR3. For the CDR3, the DNA is TGTGCCAGCAGTTTATCGCCCGGAACAGCGTCCTACGAGCAGTACTTC. Its protein product is CASSLSPGTASYEQYF. This chain connects TRBV27 to TRBJ2-7; D is unclear. Germline V gives CDR1 MNHEY, CDR2 SMNVEV (reference sequence). This CDR3 contains 16 residues. Trimming left V 0 bases short and J 1 base short, with 13 bases between.

V and J are TRBV7-6 and TRBJ2-5, with D tentatively TRBD2 (6 bases). V gave up 3 bases and J gave up 2 bases, with 13 bases separating them. Germline CDR1 is SGHVS and CDR2 is FNYEAQ. This CDR3 has 15 residues. The CDR3 sequence is CASSFLAEQQETQYF. The CDR3 region has the DNA TGTGCCAGCAGCTTTTTAGCGGAGCAACAAGAGACCCAGTACTTC.

This chain uses TRBV5-1 with TRBJ1-1; weak D call: TRBD1 (6 bases). V dropped 3 bases and J dropped 1 base, with 13 bases sitting between them. The CDR3 loop spans 15 amino acids. Looked up from germline, CDR1 is SGHRS and CDR2 is YFSETQ. The CDR3 protein is CASSSAGDKNTEAFF. Here the CDR3 DNA reads TGCGCCAGCAGCTCGGCCGGGGACAAGAACACTGAAGCTTTCTTT.

On this clone itself: Other DNA sequences within the sample encode an identical CDR3. This sequence joins TRBV27 and TRBJ2-7; no reliable D call. Germline V gene data show CDR1 as MNHEY and CDR2 as SMNVEV (reference sequence). This CDR3 has 12 amino acids. V lost 5 bases to trimming and J lost 0 bases, with 5 bases between them. The CDR3 sequence is CASSPGSYEQYF. The CDR3 nucleotides read TGTGCCAGCAGTCCCGGCTCCTACGAGCAGTACTTC.

Only a few counts were recorded for this clone. The chain employs TRBV9 and TRBJ1-1; D possibly corresponds to TRBD1 (5 bases). CDR3 size: 13 residues. Trimming stripped 3 bases from V and 12 bases from J, with 18 bases between. The germline CDR1 and CDR2 sequences are SGDLS and YYNGEE. The chain's CDR3 is CASSGQGSLGTFF. CDR3 nucleotide sequence: TGTGCCAGCAGCGGGCAGGGTTCGCTTGGAACTTTCTTT.

The V and J genes are TRBV7-2 and TRBJ2-7, with 8 bases fitting TRBD2. Per the germline V gene, CDR1 is SGHTA and CDR2 is FQGNSA. CDR3 length: 14 amino acids. Trimming cost V 7 bases and J 4 bases; bases outside gene matches: 9. The CDR3 nucleotides read TGTGCCAGCACCCAATGGGGACTAGGGTACGAGCAGTACTTC. Its protein product is CASTQWGLGYEQYF.

The chain uses TRBV2 and TRBJ2-1; 7 bases map to TRBD2. With V trimmed by 7 bases and J by 8 bases, 11 bases remained unmatched. The length of the CDR3 is 14 residues. Germline-derived CDR1 and CDR2 are SNHLY and FYNNEI. This chain's CDR3 is CASNGGRGLHEQFF. The CDR3 DNA reads as TGTGCCAGCAATGGGGGGAGGGGTTTACATGAGCAGTTCTTC. Together with reference TRBV2 and TRBJ2-1, the CDR3 gives the full variable domain: EPEVTQTPSHQVTQMGQEVILRCVPISNHLYFYWYRQILGQKVEFLVSFYNNEISEKSEIFDDQFSVERPDGSNFTLKIRSTKLEDSAMYFCASNGGRGLHEQFFGPGTRLTVL.

The V gene is TRBV13, the J gene TRBJ2-1, with TRBD2 identical over 16 bases. The CDR3 runs to 18 residues. The V gene's germline CDR1 is PRHDT and CDR2 FYEKMQ (reference sequence). Germline trimming cut 5 bases from V and 5 bases from J; bases unmatched to any gene: 9. Here the CDR3 DNA reads TGTGCCAGCAGCCCCGGGACTAGCGGGAGGGCCAACCACAATGAGCAGTTCTTC. Translation: CASSPGTSGRANHNEQFF.

The chain combines TRBV30 with TRBJ2-1; D might be TRBD1 or TRBD2, each matching 5 bases. V gave up 1 base and J gave up 3 bases, with 16 bases separating them. Germline CDR1 and CDR2: GTSNPN and SVGIG (reference sequence). The CDR3 loop spans 16 amino acids. This chain's CDR3 is CAWSARWGNLYNEQFF. The DNA of the CDR3 is TGTGCCTGGAGTGCCCGGTGGGGGAACCTCTACAATGAGCAGTTCTTC.

The gene calls are TRBV28 and TRBJ2-7, with D unresolved. CDR1 and CDR2 from the germline V gene are MDHEN and SYDVKM. V lost 3 bases and J 2 bases, leaving 11 bases between the germline ends. CDR3 size: 14 residues. The CDR3 region has the DNA TGTGCCAGCAGTTTTCCCCTCCAGCCCTACGAGCAGTACTTC. Translation gives CASSFPLQPYEQYF.

The CDR3 protein is CASSLGDFYNEQFF. The CDR3 nucleotides are TGTGCCAGCAGCTTGGGGGACTTCTACAATGAGCAGTTCTTC. The rearrangement links TRBV5-6 to TRBJ2-1, with D possibly matching TRBD2 (6 bases). The germline V and J ends were trimmed by 0 bases and 3 bases, with 7 bases remaining between them. The germline CDR1 and CDR2 sequences are SGHDT and YYEEEE. The CDR3 spans 14 residues. The full variable domain, with the rest looked up from reference TRBV5-6 and TRBJ2-1, is DAGVTQSPTHLIKTRGQQVTLRCSPKSGHDTVSWYQQALGQGPQFIFQYYEEEERQRGNFPDRFSGHQFPNYSSELNVNALLLGDSALYLCASSLGDFYNEQFFGPGTRLTVL.

The rearrangement links TRBV5-6 to TRBJ2-7, with TRBD2 identical over 7 bases. In germline, CDR1 is SGHDT, CDR2 YYEEEE. After removal of 5 bases from V and 5 bases from J, the junction contained 16 bases not matched to a gene. The CDR3 sequence is 16 residues long. CDR3: CASSERPGTITHEQYF. CDR3 DNA: TGTGCCAGCAGTGAGAGACCGGGGACTATAACCCACGAGCAGTACTTC.

The V call is TRBV7-9, the J call TRBJ1-4, with 8 bases matching TRBD1. The CDR3 sequence is 14 residues long. Germline-derived CDR1 and CDR2 are SEHNR and FQNEAQ (reference sequence). V lost 3 bases, J lost 7 bases, and 4 bases stayed unmatched. The chain's CDR3 is CASSFGQGAEKLFF. As DNA, the CDR3 is TGTGCCAGCAGCTTCGGACAGGGAGCTGAAAAACTGTTTTTT.

The chain recombines TRBV10-2 with TRBJ1-1; 7 nucleotides line up with TRBD1. In germline, CDR1 is WSHSY, CDR2 SAAADI. This CDR3 is 15 amino acids long. V dropped 4 bases and J dropped 2; count of bases not matched to a gene: 7. The CDR3 here is CASSGRDSGNTEAFF. CDR3 DNA sequence: TGCGCCAGCAGTGGGCGGGACAGCGGAAACACTGAAGCTTTCTTT.

Concerning this clone itself: At the DNA level, this CDR3 is encoded by other sequences in the same sample as well. The chain recombines TRBV29-1 with TRBJ2-1, with D unresolved. Germline lookup yields CDR1 SQVTM and CDR2 ANQGSEA. The CDR3 spans 12 residues. The ends were cut back, 1 base at V and 4 bases at J, with 5 bases in the middle. The CDR3 DNA is TGCAGCGTTGAAGGGTCGTACAATGAGCAGTTCTTC. Residues: CSVEGSYNEQFF.

The CDR3 nucleotides are TGTGCCAGCAGCTTCCAGCAGACAGGGATGGATGGCTACACCTTC. Protein: CASSFQQTGMDGYTF. The V and J genes are TRBV13 and TRBJ1-2; 7 bases align to TRBD1. V shed 3 bases, J shed 6 bases, and the junction held 10 bases outside the gene matches. Germline CDR1 PRHDT, CDR2 FYEKMQ (reference sequence). This CDR3 region has 15 residues.

The chain employs TRBV5-1 and TRBJ1-5; no firm D call. Germline V gene lookup returns CDR1 SGHRS and CDR2 YFSETQ. With 1 base removed from V and 1 base from J, the gap between germline ends came to 9 bases. CDR3 length: 15 amino acids. CDR3 nucleotides: TGCGCCAGCAGCTTGAAGGGAGCAAGCAATCAGCCCCAGCATTTT. Amino acid sequence: CASSLKGASNQPQHF.